These 5 T cell receptor beta chains came from one sample sequenced in a study of radiation and T cells in renal cell carcinoma. Data came from immunoSEQ multiplex PCR; TCRdb stores just in-frame clones and leaves some out. This sample carries tens of thousands of clones, more than 80% of them seen once, and the ten largest clones take about 30%. The time point denotes: blood 2 weeks post-SBRT. Treatment meaning: 15 Gy SBRT to primary tumor, nephrectomy 4 weeks later. The material sequenced was blood, taken from a patient whose treatment included radiotherapy and nephrectomy. Every receptor here comes from a woman in her sixties or seventies with renal cell carcinoma.

The chain links TRBV4-1 to TRBJ2-2; D uncertain. V was trimmed by 0 bases and J by 6 bases, leaving 8 bases between them. The CDR3 is 14 amino acids. Per germline, CDR1 MGHRA and CDR2 YSYEKL. CDR3 sequence (DNA): TGCGCCAGCAGCCAAGATCCCGGAGCCGGGGAGCTGTTTTTT. Translating gives CASSQDPGAGELFF.

The V gene is TRBV6-1, the J gene TRBJ1-3, with 7 bases identical to TRBD1. The length of the CDR3 is 15 residues. The V gene end was trimmed by 6 bases and the J gene end by 4 bases; junction bases not matched to a gene: 9. Germline V gene sequence: CDR1 MNHNS, CDR2 SASEGT. The CDR3, as DNA: TGTGCCAGCAGGATCTACAGGGGAGGAGGAAACACCATATATTTT. Protein sequence: CASRIYRGGGNTIYF.

This chain connects TRBV9 to TRBJ2-7, with TRBD2 matching 7 bases. The CDR3 length is 17 residues. Germline V gene sequence: CDR1 SGDLS, CDR2 YYNGEE. The V segment lost 4 bases and the J segment 6 bases; nucleotides outside the gene matches: 19. CDR3 region: CASSPRGSGRTMGEQYF. In DNA, the CDR3 is TGTGCCAGCAGCCCCCGAGGTAGCGGGCGTACAATGGGCGAGCAGTACTTC. Filled out from reference TRBV9 and TRBJ2-7, the complete variable domain reads DSGVTQTPKHLITATGQRVTLRCSPRSGDLSVYWYQQSLDQGLQFLIQYYNGEERAKGNILERFSAQQFPDLHSELNLSSLELGDSALYFCASSPRGSGRTMGEQYFGPGTRLTVT.

J is TRBJ2-7 and V is TRBV18; D gene ambiguous. Trimming shortened V by 5 bases and J by 2 bases, and 10 bases separated the two germline ends. The CDR3 has 13 residues. CDR1 and CDR2 from the germline V gene are KGHSH and LQKENI. The DNA for the CDR3 is TGTGCCAGCTCAGCAGAGCGCACCTACGAGCAGTACTTC. Translation: CASSAERTYEQYF.

This clone is a singleton in its sample. The chain couples TRBV9 to TRBJ2-3; no reliable D call. The CDR3 runs 13 residues. Germline V gives CDR1 SGDLS, CDR2 YYNGEE. The ends were cut back, 6 bases at V and 3 bases at J, with 11 bases in the middle. In nucleotides, the CDR3 is TGTGCCAGCACTCCCCCCCGAACAGATACGCAGTATTTT. Protein sequence: CASTPPRTDTQYF.